The 19 T cell receptor beta chains presented below share a single source sample, sequenced in a study of tumor-infiltrating lymphocytes in primary liver carcinoma (dated by TCRdb to 2017 to 2019). Total RNA and DNA were co-extracted from about 19-30 mg of bulk tissue with the AllPrep DNA/RNA mini kit, without cell sorting. Sequencing relied on an Illumina HiSeq 2500. TCRbeta-specific cDNA was reverse-transcribed from approximately 500 ng total RNA using a constant-region primer and ProtoScript II reverse transcriptase. Construction of the TCRbeta libraries relied on three nested rounds of multiplex PCR, following a slightly modified ARM-PCR procedure. The first two PCR rounds used multiplex TRBV1-TRBV30 forward primers with a Cbeta reverse primer, each for about 9 cycles. Through fastp at Q25 and MiXCR, TCRdb rebuilt clones from the public reads, retaining in-frame beta chains. A single entry per CDR3 protein holds the most common genes and DNA from its merged rows. The table for this sample lists roughly 40,000 distinct CDR3 sequences; 75% of them were counted only once. The leading ten clones occupy 38% of the sample.

Source material: tumor-adjacent normal liver tissue. These receptors all come from a woman between 25 and 40 years old with primary liver carcinoma and hepatitis B virus infection.

The chain recombines TRBV11-2 with TRBJ2-1; 12 positions agree with TRBD2. The germline CDR1 and CDR2 sequences are SGHAT and FQNNGV. This CDR3 region has 16 residues. V lost 11 bases to trimming and J lost 6 bases; unmatched junction nucleotides: 14. DNA of the CDR3: TGTGCCTGCAAGGTTGCTAGCGGGAGGGCCGGCAATGAGCAGTTCTTC. It encodes CACKVASGRAGNEQFF.

This clonotype was picked up one time. One junction end disagrees with the germline gene, perhaps due to a read error. The chain employs TRBV29-1 and TRBJ2-5; D may be TRBD2 (5 bases). This CDR3 is built from 15 residues. CDR1 is SQVTM, CDR2 ANQGSEA, per germline. The CDR3 sequence is CSVPYRRRFQETQYF. The CDR3 region has the DNA TGCAGCGTTCCGTACAGACGGAGGTTCCAAGAGACCCAGTATTTC. Using reference TRBV29-1 and TRBJ2-5 for the parts outside the CDR3, the full variable domain is SAVISQKPSRDICQRGTSLTIQCQVDSQVTMMFWYRQQPGQSLTLIATANQGSEATYESGFVIDKFPISRPNLTFSTLTVSNMSPEDSSIYLCSVPYRRRFQETQYFGPGTRLLVL.

As regards this clonotype: A read error may account for a junction end that differs from germline. V and J are TRBV11-2 and TRBJ2-7; no reliable D call. This CDR3 region has 15 residues. In germline, CDR1 is SGHAT, CDR2 FQNNGV. The CDR3 coding sequence is TGTGCCAGCAGCTTAGATCATGCCATGACATACGAGCAGTATTTC. This encodes CASSLDHAMTYEQYF.

Concerning this clonotype itself: A much more abundant neighbour one base away suggests this may be a read error. CDR3 amino acids: CASSSGGLGGGTEAFF. The CDR3 coding sequence is TGTGCCAGCAGCTCAGGGGGATTGGGGGGGGGCACTGAAGCTTTCTTT. The J gene is TRBJ1-1, the V gene TRBV7-9; 7 positions match TRBD1. Per germline, CDR1 SEHNR and CDR2 FQNEAQ (reference sequence). CDR3 length equals 16 residues. V lost 4 bases and J lost 4; bases outside the gene matches: 12.

This clonotype was observed at least ten times. V is TRBV7-8 and J is TRBJ2-3, with D possibly TRBD1 on 5 matching bases. Germline CDR1 is SGHVS and CDR2 is FQNEAQ. Trimming took off 6 bases at V and 1 base at J, with 11 bases between the two ends. The CDR3 runs 14 residues. Here the CDR3 DNA reads TGTGCCAGCAGGAAGGGGTTGGGCACAGATACGCAGTATTTT. Translation gives CASRKGLGTDTQYF. The full variable domain, in which reference TRBV7-8 and TRBJ2-3 provide the parts outside the CDR3, is GAGVSQSPRYKVAKRGQDVALRCDPISGHVSLFWYQQALGQGPEFLTYFQNEAQLDKSGLPSDRFFAERPEGSVSTLKIQRTQQEDSAVYLCASRKGLGTDTQYFGPGTRLTVL.

With regard to this clonotype: An end of the junction differs from the germline gene, which may be a read error. The chain employs TRBV6-1 and TRBJ1-1; 7 nucleotides agree with TRBD1. Germline assignment: CDR1 MNHNS and CDR2 SASEGT. The CDR3 loop spans 15 amino acids. CDR3 DNA sequence: TGTGGCAGCAGTCCCTTTACAGGGGCGAACACTGAGGCTTTCTTT. Translated, it gives CGSSPFTGANTEAFF.

This clonotype was recorded at least ten times. This chain connects TRBV12-3 or TRBV12-4 to TRBJ1-1, with 10 bases lining up with TRBD1. The trim removed 6 bases at V and 4 bases at J, leaving 14 bases unmatched. This CDR3 contains 17 residues. The CDR3: CASSPVPGQGTGTEAFF. The DNA of the CDR3 is TGTGCCAGCAGCCCAGTCCCGGGACAGGGGACGGGCACTGAAGCTTTCTTT.

A remark on this clonotype: Sequence at one end of the junction differs from germline and may be a read error. J is TRBJ2-1 and V is TRBV6-1; 7 nucleotides align to TRBD2. CDR1 MNHNS and CDR2 SASEGT come from the germline V gene. The CDR3 spans 15 residues. Here the CDR3 reads CVSSDGGRDYNEQFF. DNA for the CDR3: TGTGTCAGCAGTGACGGCGGACGGGACTACAATGAACAGTTCTTC.

V usage is TRBV6-2 or TRBV6-3 and J usage is TRBJ2-1, with D tentatively TRBD2 (5 bases). Germline V gene data show CDR1 as MNHEY and CDR2 as SVGEGT. The ends were cut back, 2 bases at V and 0 bases at J, with 11 bases in the middle. This CDR3 has 16 residues. Here the CDR3 DNA reads TGTGCCAGCAGTTACACTAACGCGGGCTCCTACAATGAGCAGTTCTTC. Translated, it gives CASSYTNAGSYNEQFF.

A word on this clonotype: Compared with germline, one end of the junction differs, possibly owing to a read error. This chain joins TRBV12-3 or TRBV12-4 and TRBJ2-1; 10 nucleotides match TRBD1. The CDR3 loop spans 12 amino acids. This chain's CDR3 is CASSRQGQGLRF. The CDR3, as DNA: TGTGCAAGCAGTCGACAGGGACAGGGGCTCCGCTTC.

This clonotype has just a few counts. V is TRBV2 and J is TRBJ2-1, with 10 bases matching TRBD2. CDR1 and CDR2 from the germline V gene are SNHLY and FYNNEI. Trimming removed 4 bases from V and 2 bases from J; junction bases left unmatched: 5. This CDR3 is 16 amino acids long. The DNA of the CDR3 is TGTGCCAGCAGTGCCATAGCGGGGGGTACCTACAATGAGCAGTTCTTC. Amino acid sequence: CASSAIAGGTYNEQFF.

With regard to this clonotype: The CDR3 ends on some other residue instead of the conserved phenylalanine or tryptophan, so this is likely a read error. The rearrangement links TRBV11-2 to TRBJ1-2, with TRBD1 matching 8 bases. The germline V gene encodes CDR1 SGHAT and CDR2 FQNNGV. J lost 5 bases, V lost 5 bases, and 10 bases had no gene match. This CDR3 is 15 amino acids long. CDR3 DNA: TGTGCCAGCAGCAGCAGGGGGCGCGGGGATTATGGCTACACCTCC. Its protein product is CASSSRGRGDYGYTS.

The sample holds many counts of this clonotype. V usage is TRBV7-3 and J usage is TRBJ2-7; the match to TRBD2 covers 10 bases. Germline CDR1 SGHTA, CDR2 FQGTGA. This CDR3 has 16 amino acids. V lost 4 bases to trimming and J lost 5 bases; unmatched junction nucleotides: 11. Here the CDR3 reads CASSSPLAGRGDEQYF. The DNA of the CDR3 is TGTGCCAGCAGCTCGCCACTAGCGGGACGAGGCGACGAGCAGTACTTC.

Details on this clonotype: A read error may account for a junction end that differs from germline. The chain joins TRBV11-2 to TRBJ2-7; 8 bases match TRBD2. Germline V CDR1 and CDR2: SGHAT, FQNNGV. CDR3 length: 15 residues. The CDR3 loop is CASGLVGTSGLLVYF. DNA for the CDR3: TGTGCCAGCGGCTTAGTAGGGACTAGTGGCCTCTTGGTGTACTTC.

J is TRBJ2-7 and V is TRBV20-1; no firm D call. V lost 2 bases and J lost 3, with 8 bases in between. This CDR3 has 12 amino acids. Germline CDR1 reads DFQATT; CDR2 reads SNEGSKA (reference sequence). This CDR3 reads CSARIRYYEQYF. DNA of the CDR3: TGCAGTGCTAGAATCAGGTACTACGAGCAGTACTTC.

In this sample, this clonotype turned up once. V usage is TRBV29-1 and J usage is TRBJ2-1; 14 nucleotides line up with TRBD2. This CDR3 comprises 15 residues. The germline V gene encodes CDR1 SQVTM and CDR2 ANQGSEA. V lost 2 bases and J lost 15; bases outside the gene matches: 12. The CDR3 protein is CSVESRGLAGARRFF. CDR3 DNA: TGCAGCGTTGAATCACGGGGACTAGCGGGAGCCCGTAGGTTCTTC.

As concerns this clonotype: The CDR3 does not end in the conserved phenylalanine or tryptophan, so this is likely a read error. The chain uses TRBV5-5 and TRBJ2-2; TRBD1 matches at 8 bases. Germline-derived CDR1 and CDR2 are SGHKS and YYEKEE (reference sequence). This CDR3 spans 14 amino acids. The CDR3, as DNA: TGTGTCAGCAGCTGGACAGGGATCACCGGGGAGCTGTTTTTG. Protein: CVSSWTGITGELFL.

A remark on this clonotype: It may be a read error: a sequence one base away is much more abundant. In this CDR3 the conserved last residue, phenylalanine or tryptophan, is missing, so a read error is likely. No DNA is shown, since the ends of the CDR3 on it are uncertain; the CDR3 is the one TCRdb lists. V usage is TRBV12-3 or TRBV12-4 and J usage is TRBJ2-1; the tabulated D call, TRBD2, remains unverified against the DNA. Including both end residues, the CDR3 is 16 amino acids long. The CDR3 reads CASSTLGLADYNERFL.

This clonotype came up a few times. A junction boundary mismatches the germline segment, possibly from a read error. This chain uses TRBV7-8 with TRBJ2-5, with 10 bases matching TRBD2. The germline V gene encodes CDR1 SGHVS and CDR2 FQNEAQ. This CDR3 is 19 amino acids long. Here the CDR3 DNA reads TGTACCAGCAGCTTAGCGTTCGCCACAACTAGCGGGGTTAGAGAGACCCAGTACTTC. The encoded protein is CTSSLAFATTSGVRETQYF.